One and the same sample provided the 27 T cell receptor beta chains below, sequenced in a study of T-cell memory formation after mild COVID-19. TCRdb ran MiXCR on the 5' RACE reads and lists one entry per CDR3 protein. The table includes 210,000 or so distinct CDR3 sequences, approximately 16% detected once. Sequenced sample: PBMCs or a T cell subset sorted from them (not recorded which). The receptors derive from an adult woman who had mild COVID-19 (a few samples of this study predate the infection). Cell type and time point are not known.

The V and J genes are TRBV12-3 or TRBV12-4 and TRBJ2-3; TRBD2 agrees at 9 bases. The CDR3 runs to 16 residues. V shed 7 bases and J 4 bases; nucleotides not matched to a gene: 12. CDR3 nucleotide sequence: TGTGCCAGCACCGCAACGGGACTAGCAGTAGCAGATACGCAGTATTTT. Translating gives CASTATGLAVADTQYF.

V and J are TRBV5-1 and TRBJ2-3; 8 nucleotides line up with TRBD2. This CDR3 contains 17 residues. The V and J ends lost 0 bases and 4 bases, in that order; junction bases with no gene match: 10. Germline assignment: CDR1 SGHRS and CDR2 YFSETQ. CDR3 in amino acids: CASSLAPGGGTADTQYF. As DNA, the CDR3 is TGCGCCAGCAGCTTGGCCCCAGGCGGGGGGACCGCAGATACGCAGTATTTT.

The V and J genes are TRBV12-3 or TRBV12-4 and TRBJ1-5, with a possible D match to TRBD1 (5 bases). The V end lost 6 bases, the J end lost 3 bases, and 9 bases lay between the germline ends. CDR3 size: 13 residues. The CDR3 reads CASSQGDNQPQHF. The DNA for the CDR3 is TGTGCCAGCAGCCAGGGAGACAATCAGCCCCAGCATTTT.

This clonotype was detected many times. The chain combines TRBV11-3 with TRBJ2-1, with 14 nucleotides matching TRBD2. V lost 1 base to trimming and J lost 6 bases; unmatched junction nucleotides: 5. The CDR3 is made up of 17 amino acids. The germline gives CDR1 SGHNT, CDR2 YENEEA. The CDR3 DNA reads as TGTGCCAGCAGCTTAGCCCTGACTAGCGGGAGGGCCAATGAGCAGTTCTTC. As protein: CASSLALTSGRANEQFF.

The V gene is TRBV6-2 or TRBV6-3, the J gene TRBJ2-1; D is unresolved. The CDR3 consists of 13 residues. V was pared by 10 bases and J by 2 bases, with 12 bases between. CDR1 and CDR2 (germline): MNHEY, SVGEGT. The CDR3 bases are TGTGCCACTTACCAGGTGACCTACAATGAGCAGTTCTTC. Encoded protein: CATYQVTYNEQFF.

V and J are TRBV27 and TRBJ1-1, with D possibly matching TRBD1 (6 bases). Per the germline V gene, CDR1 is MNHEY and CDR2 is SMNVEV (reference sequence). This CDR3 comprises 14 residues. Trimming left V 3 bases short and J 0 bases short, with 8 bases between. This chain's CDR3 is CASSFDRMNTEAFF. The CDR3 DNA reads as TGTGCCAGCAGTTTCGACAGGATGAACACTGAAGCTTTCTTT.

In this sample, this clonotype turned up a few times. The rearrangement uses TRBV10-3 and TRBJ1-2; 7 nucleotides line up with TRBD1. Germline loops: CDR1 ENHRY, CDR2 SYGVKD. V was pared by 10 bases and J by 5 bases, with 10 bases of the junction left unmatched. The CDR3 consists of 13 residues. This CDR3 is CATTPPGQYGYTF. CDR3 coding DNA: TGTGCCACCACCCCCCCGGGACAGTATGGCTACACCTTC.

The chain uses TRBV7-2 and TRBJ2-7; D is undetermined. V gave up 1 base and J gave up 9 bases, with 13 bases separating them. The CDR3 length is 13 residues. CDR1 is SGHTA, CDR2 FQGNSA, per germline. The CDR3 sequence: CASSLGIEGVQYF. The DNA of the CDR3 is TGTGCCAGCAGCTTAGGGATCGAAGGTGTGCAGTACTTC.

The chain recombines TRBV25-1 with TRBJ2-5; no definite D call. There are 13 residues in the CDR3. Between the trimmed V and J ends, which lost 1 base and 5 bases, there was a span of 8 bases. Germline CDR1 and CDR2: MGHDK and SYGVNS. This CDR3 is CASSESSGETQYF. In nucleotides, the CDR3 is TGTGCCAGCAGTGAATCTTCTGGGGAGACCCAGTACTTC. Supplemented by reference TRBV25-1 and TRBJ2-5, the full variable domain reads EADIYQTPRYLVIGTGKKITLECSQTMGHDKMYWYQQDPGMELHLIHYSYGVNSTEKGDLSSESTVSRIRTEHFPLTLESARPSHTSQYLCASSESSGETQYFGPGTRLLVL.

The V gene is TRBV27, the J gene TRBJ2-5, with 9 bases identical to TRBD2. Germline CDR1 and CDR2: MNHEY and SMNVEV (reference sequence). V gave up 8 bases and J gave up 5 bases; unmatched junction bases: 6. The CDR3 consists of 13 residues. The chain's CDR3 is CASGGGAFETQYF. CDR3 bases: TGTGCCAGCGGCGGGGGGGCTTTCGAGACCCAGTACTTC.

The chain joins TRBV5-5 to TRBJ1-2; 8 bases map to TRBD1. CDR1 is SGHKS, CDR2 YYEKEE, per germline (reference sequence). Trimming at V came to 1 base and at J to 8 bases, leaving 7 bases not matched to a gene. The CDR3 has 14 residues. The CDR3 region is CASSLNRGDGGYTF. The CDR3 nucleotides are TGTGCCAGCAGCTTGAACAGGGGGGATGGCGGCTACACCTTC.

This clonotype appeared many times. The chain is built from TRBV7-8 and TRBJ1-2; 7 bases match TRBD1. With V trimmed by 1 base and J by 8 bases, 19 bases remained unmatched. The CDR3 extends over 18 amino acids. Germline V gives CDR1 SGHVS, CDR2 FQNEAQ. This chain's CDR3 is CASSLGETGFAHLRGYTF. The CDR3 DNA is TGTGCCAGCAGCTTAGGGGAGACAGGGTTTGCGCACCTGAGAGGCTACACCTTC.

This clonotype was found many times. The V call is TRBV7-8, the J call TRBJ2-1; D gene ambiguous. Trimming stripped 0 bases from V and 8 bases from J, with 2 bases between. The CDR3 contains 11 residues. Germline V gene lookup returns CDR1 SGHVS and CDR2 FQNEAQ. The CDR3 sequence: CASSLAYEQFF. For the CDR3, the DNA is TGTGCCAGCAGCTTAGCATATGAGCAGTTCTTC.

The chain links TRBV7-6 to TRBJ1-2; D may be TRBD1 (6 bases). V was cut by 4 bases and J by 8 bases, with 14 bases left in between. Germline V gene sequence: CDR1 SGHVS, CDR2 FNYEAQ. CDR3 length: 13 amino acids. The CDR3 here is CASSSRGSLGYTF. CDR3 in DNA: TGTGCCAGCAGCTCCAGGGGTTCATTAGGCTACACCTTC.

The chain recombines TRBV15 with TRBJ1-2; a possible D gene is TRBD1 (5 bases). Germline CDR1 and CDR2: LNHNV and YYDKDF (reference sequence). With 0 bases removed from V and 0 bases from J, the gap between germline ends came to 11 bases. This CDR3 spans 16 amino acids. The CDR3 sequence: CATSREITGANYGYTF. CDR3 nucleotide sequence: TGTGCCACCAGCAGAGAAATAACAGGAGCTAACTATGGCTACACCTTC. The full variable domain, with the rest looked up from reference TRBV15 and TRBJ1-2, is DAMVIQNPRYQVTQFGKPVTLSCSQTLNHNVMYWYQQKSSQAPKLLFHYYDKDFNNEADTPDNFQSRRPNTSFCFLDIRSPGLGDTAMYLCATSREITGANYGYTFGSGTRLTVV.

The chain is built from TRBV12-3 or TRBV12-4 and TRBJ1-5, with a tentative D call TRBD1 (6 bases). V was pared by 3 bases and J by 5 bases, with 8 bases between. The CDR3 contains 13 residues. CDR3 sequence (DNA): TGTGCCAGCAGTTTCAACAGGGATCAGCCCCAGCATTTT. Protein: CASSFNRDQPQHF.

This clonotype was observed many times. The chain's CDR3 is CASSGSTDTQYF. CDR3 nucleotides: TGTGCCTCCTCGGGGAGCACAGATACGCAGTATTTT. V usage is TRBV30 and J usage is TRBJ2-3; D perhaps matches TRBD2 (5 bases). Trimming took off 7 bases at V and 0 bases at J, with 8 bases between the two ends. This CDR3 is 12 amino acids long. Germline V gene lookup returns CDR1 GTSNPN and CDR2 SVGIG (reference sequence).

V gene TRBV5-1 combines with J gene TRBJ1-1; D is unresolved. The length of the CDR3 is 13 residues. Germline V CDR1 and CDR2: SGHRS, YFSETQ. Between the trimmed V and J ends, which lost 3 bases and 7 bases, there was a span of 13 bases. This CDR3 reads CASSYQDNGEAFF. The CDR3 coding sequence is TGCGCCAGCAGCTACCAGGATAACGGTGAAGCTTTCTTT.

This clonotype was counted a few times. This chain joins TRBV9 and TRBJ2-1; TRBD1 is a possible D gene (6 bases). Germline CDR1 and CDR2: SGDLS and YYNGEE. The V end lost 0 bases, the J end lost 9 bases, and 10 bases lay between the germline ends. This CDR3 contains 13 residues. Here the CDR3 reads CASSVGGGGEQFF. The CDR3 DNA is TGTGCCAGCAGCGTAGGAGGGGGTGGTGAGCAGTTCTTC.

This clonotype has only a few counts. The CDR3 loop is CASSDQGTYGYTF. CDR3 coding DNA: TGTGCCAGCAGTGACCAGGGGACGTATGGCTACACCTTC. This sequence joins TRBV6-1 and TRBJ1-2, with D possibly being TRBD1 (6 bases). Germline CDR1 is MNHNS and CDR2 is SASEGT. Trimming left V 3 bases short and J 5 bases short, with 10 bases between. CDR3 length equals 13 residues.

This clonotype was seen a handful of times. The rearrangement joins TRBV29-1 to TRBJ2-7; 7 nucleotides match TRBD2. CDR1 and CDR2 (germline): SQVTM, ANQGSEA. This CDR3 spans 13 amino acids. The V gene end was trimmed by 6 bases and the J gene end by 2 bases; junction bases not matched to a gene: 7. For the CDR3, the DNA is TGCAGCGTCGGGGGGACGGTTACCTACGAGCAGTACTTC. Residues: CSVGGTVTYEQYF.

This clonotype was seen a handful of times. The chain links TRBV4-3 to TRBJ2-5; TRBD2 matches 11 bases. Trimming took 0 bases from V and 3 from J; bases not matched to a gene: 6. The CDR3 sequence is 17 residues long. Germline lookup yields CDR1 LGHNA and CDR2 YSLEER. CDR3 coding DNA: TGCGCCAGCAGCCAAGAACTAGCGGGAGCGATCGAAGAGACCCAGTACTTC. Its protein product is CASSQELAGAIEETQYF.

The V gene is TRBV10-3, the J gene TRBJ1-1; 11 bases are a match to TRBD1. This CDR3 contains 13 residues. The ends lost 6 bases at V and 4 bases at J; junction bases unmatched: 1. Germline CDR1 is ENHRY and CDR2 is SYGVKD. This chain's CDR3 is CAIRGTGGTEAFF. The CDR3 coding sequence is TGTGCCATCAGGGGGACAGGGGGCACTGAAGCTTTCTTT.

The V call is TRBV30, the J call TRBJ1-4; a weak D match, TRBD1 (6 bases). The CDR3 covers 15 residues. V was pared by 0 bases and J by 11 bases, with 19 bases between. Germline V CDR1 and CDR2: GTSNPN, SVGIG (reference sequence). The CDR3 here is CAWSVRVAETGKLFF. The CDR3, as DNA: TGTGCCTGGAGTGTAAGGGTAGCGGAAACAGGGAAACTGTTTTTT.

This clonotype has only one observation. This chain joins TRBV4-3 and TRBJ2-6; D gene ambiguous. Trimming stripped 1 base from V and 0 bases from J, with 10 bases between. The CDR3 spans 17 residues. In germline, CDR1 is LGHNA, CDR2 YSLEER. The CDR3 sequence: CASSQGSSPSGANVLTF. The CDR3 bases are TGCGCCAGCAGCCAAGGGTCCAGCCCCTCTGGGGCCAACGTCCTGACTTTC.

The genes are TRBV5-5 and TRBJ2-1; no clear D. V was trimmed by 0 bases and J by 6 bases, leaving 10 bases between them. Germline CDR1 reads SGHKS; CDR2 reads YYEKEE (reference sequence). CDR3 length: 14 residues. In nucleotides, the CDR3 is TGTGCCAGCAGCTTGGATCATTGGGCCAATGAGCAGTTCTTC. This sequence encodes CASSLDHWANEQFF.

Only a few counts were recorded for this clonotype. The chain combines TRBV7-8 with TRBJ1-1, with TRBD1 matching 8 bases. V lost 5 bases, J lost 0 bases, and 20 bases stayed unmatched. This CDR3 contains 20 residues. CDR1 SGHVS and CDR2 FQNEAQ come from the germline V gene. The CDR3 reads CASSPRGVQGQGALNTEAFF. The DNA of the CDR3 is TGTGCCAGCAGCCCTAGAGGAGTACAGGGGCAGGGGGCTTTGAACACTGAAGCTTTCTTT. Drawing the rest from reference TRBV7-8 and TRBJ1-1, the complete variable domain is GAGVSQSPRYKVAKRGQDVALRCDPISGHVSLFWYQQALGQGPEFLTYFQNEAQLDKSGLPSDRFFAERPEGSVSTLKIQRTQQEDSAVYLCASSPRGVQGQGALNTEAFFGQGTRLTVV.